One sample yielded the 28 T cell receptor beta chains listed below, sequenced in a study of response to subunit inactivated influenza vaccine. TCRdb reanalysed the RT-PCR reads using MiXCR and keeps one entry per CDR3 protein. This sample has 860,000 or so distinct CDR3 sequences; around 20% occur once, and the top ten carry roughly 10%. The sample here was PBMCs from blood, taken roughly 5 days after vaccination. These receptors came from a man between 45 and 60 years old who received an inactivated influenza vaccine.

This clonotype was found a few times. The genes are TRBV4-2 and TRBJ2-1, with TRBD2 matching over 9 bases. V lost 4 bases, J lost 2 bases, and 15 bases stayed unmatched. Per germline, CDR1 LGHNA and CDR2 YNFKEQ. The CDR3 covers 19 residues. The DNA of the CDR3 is TGTGCCAGCAGCCGATCAGGGTACCTAGCGGGAAAAACCTACAATGAGCAGTTCTTC. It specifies CASSRSGYLAGKTYNEQFF.

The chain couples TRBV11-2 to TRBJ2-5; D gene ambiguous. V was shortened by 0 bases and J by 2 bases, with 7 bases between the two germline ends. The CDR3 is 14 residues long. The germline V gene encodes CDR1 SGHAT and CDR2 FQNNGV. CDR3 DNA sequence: TGTGCCAGCAGCTTAGATTCGCAGCAAGAGACCCAGTACTTC. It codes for CASSLDSQQETQYF. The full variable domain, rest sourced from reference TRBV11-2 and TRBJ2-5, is EAGVAQSPRYKIIEKRQSVAFWCNPISGHATLYWYQQILGQGPKLLIQFQNNGVVDDSQLPKDRFSAERLKGVDSTLKIQPAKLEDSAVYLCASSLDSQQETQYFGPGTRLLVL.

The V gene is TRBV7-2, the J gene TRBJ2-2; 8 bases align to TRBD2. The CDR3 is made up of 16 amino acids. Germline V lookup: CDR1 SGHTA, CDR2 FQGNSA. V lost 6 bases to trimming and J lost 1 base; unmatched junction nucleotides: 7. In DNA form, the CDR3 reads TGTGCCAGCAGAACCACCGGGACTAGGAACACCGGGGAGCTGTTTTTT. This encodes CASRTTGTRNTGELFF.

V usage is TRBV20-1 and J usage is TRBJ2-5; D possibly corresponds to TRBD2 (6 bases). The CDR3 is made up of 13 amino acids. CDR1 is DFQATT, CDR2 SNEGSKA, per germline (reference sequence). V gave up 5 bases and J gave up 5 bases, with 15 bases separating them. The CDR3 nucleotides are TGCAGTGCTTCTTCACTAGCCCCGGAGACCCAGTACTTC. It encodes CSASSLAPETQYF.

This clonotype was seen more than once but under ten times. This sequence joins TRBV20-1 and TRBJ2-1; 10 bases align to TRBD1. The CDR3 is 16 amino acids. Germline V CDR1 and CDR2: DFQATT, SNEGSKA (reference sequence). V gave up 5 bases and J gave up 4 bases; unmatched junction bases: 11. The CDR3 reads CSALYIGQGVYNEQFF. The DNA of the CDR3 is TGCAGTGCTCTTTATATCGGACAGGGGGTATACAATGAGCAGTTCTTC.

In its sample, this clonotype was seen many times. The CDR3 region has the DNA TGTGCCAGCAGCCCCCAGGCAGGGGGATTGCAGCGGGGGGGTAAGACCCAGTACTTC. It specifies CASSPQAGGLQRGGKTQYF. The chain joins TRBV11-2 to TRBJ2-5, with TRBD2 matching 10 bases. Trimming cost V 5 bases and J 6 bases; bases outside gene matches: 21. Germline V gives CDR1 SGHAT, CDR2 FQNNGV. This CDR3 comprises 19 residues.

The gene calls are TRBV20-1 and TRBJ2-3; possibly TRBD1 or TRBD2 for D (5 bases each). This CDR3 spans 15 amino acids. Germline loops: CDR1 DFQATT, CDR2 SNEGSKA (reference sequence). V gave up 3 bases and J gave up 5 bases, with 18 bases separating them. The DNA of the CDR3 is TGCAGTGCTAGGTCCCCGCGTGGGGCGGGAGATACGCAGTATTTT. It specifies CSARSPRGAGDTQYF.

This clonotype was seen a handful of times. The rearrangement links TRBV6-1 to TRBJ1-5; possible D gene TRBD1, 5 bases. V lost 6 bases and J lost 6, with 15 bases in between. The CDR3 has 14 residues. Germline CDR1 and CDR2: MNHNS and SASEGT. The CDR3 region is CASRGGAVGQPQHF. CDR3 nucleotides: TGTGCCAGCAGGGGGGGAGCAGTGGGTCAGCCCCAGCATTTT.

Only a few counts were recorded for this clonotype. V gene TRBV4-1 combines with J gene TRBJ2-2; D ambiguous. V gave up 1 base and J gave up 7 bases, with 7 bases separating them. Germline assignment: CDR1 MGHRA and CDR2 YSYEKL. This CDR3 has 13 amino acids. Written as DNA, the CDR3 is TGCGCCAGCAGCCAAGCACGAGGCGGGGAGCTGTTTTTT. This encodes CASSQARGGELFF.

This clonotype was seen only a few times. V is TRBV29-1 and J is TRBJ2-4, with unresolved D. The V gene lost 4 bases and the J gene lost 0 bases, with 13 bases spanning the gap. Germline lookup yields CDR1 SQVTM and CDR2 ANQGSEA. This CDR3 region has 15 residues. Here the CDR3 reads CSVVVRSRAKNIQYF. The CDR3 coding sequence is TGCAGCGTTGTAGTGAGATCTCGAGCCAAAAACATTCAGTACTTC.

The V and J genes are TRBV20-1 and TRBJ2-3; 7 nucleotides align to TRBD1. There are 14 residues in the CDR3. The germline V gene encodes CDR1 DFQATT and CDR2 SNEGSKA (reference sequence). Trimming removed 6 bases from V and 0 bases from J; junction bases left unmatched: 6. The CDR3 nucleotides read TGCAGTGCCACAGGGGCGAGAAGCACAGATACGCAGTATTTT. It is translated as CSATGARSTDTQYF.

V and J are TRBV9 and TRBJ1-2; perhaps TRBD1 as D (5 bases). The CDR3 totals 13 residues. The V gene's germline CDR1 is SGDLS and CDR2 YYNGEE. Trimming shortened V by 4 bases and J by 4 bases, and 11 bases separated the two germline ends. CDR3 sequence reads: CASSPTELYGYTF. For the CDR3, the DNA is TGTGCCAGCAGCCCGACAGAGCTCTATGGCTACACCTTC.

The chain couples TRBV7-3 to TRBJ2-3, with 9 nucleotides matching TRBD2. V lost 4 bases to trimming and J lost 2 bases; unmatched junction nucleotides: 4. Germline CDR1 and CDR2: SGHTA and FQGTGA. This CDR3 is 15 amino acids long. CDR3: CASSSSGTFTDTQYF. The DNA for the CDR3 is TGTGCCAGCAGCTCTAGCGGGACCTTCACAGATACGCAGTATTTT.

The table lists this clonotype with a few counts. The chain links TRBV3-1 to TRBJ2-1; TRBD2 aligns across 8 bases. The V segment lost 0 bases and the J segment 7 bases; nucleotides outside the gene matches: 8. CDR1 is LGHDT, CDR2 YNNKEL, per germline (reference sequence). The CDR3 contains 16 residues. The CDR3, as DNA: TGTGCCAGCAGCCAAGATCAAGCGGGAGTCTGGAATGAGCAGTTCTTC. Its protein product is CASSQDQAGVWNEQFF.

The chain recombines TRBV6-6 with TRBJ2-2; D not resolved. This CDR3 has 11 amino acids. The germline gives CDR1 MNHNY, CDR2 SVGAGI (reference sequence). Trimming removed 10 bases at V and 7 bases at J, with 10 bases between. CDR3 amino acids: CAISLGGELFF. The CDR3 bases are TGTGCCATCAGCCTCGGCGGGGAGCTGTTTTTT.

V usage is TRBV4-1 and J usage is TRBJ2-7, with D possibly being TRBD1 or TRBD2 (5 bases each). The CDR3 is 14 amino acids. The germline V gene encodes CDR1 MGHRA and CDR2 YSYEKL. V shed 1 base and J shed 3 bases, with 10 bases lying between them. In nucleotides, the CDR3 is TGCGCCAGCAGCCAAGGGGACGGAAACTACGAGCAGTACTTC. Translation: CASSQGDGNYEQYF.

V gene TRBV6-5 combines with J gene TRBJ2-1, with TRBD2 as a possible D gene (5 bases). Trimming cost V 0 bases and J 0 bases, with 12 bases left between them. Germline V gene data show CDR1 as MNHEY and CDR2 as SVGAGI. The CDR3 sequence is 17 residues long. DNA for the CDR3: TGTGCCAGCAGTTACTCGATAGGCGGGCTCTCCTACAATGAGCAGTTCTTC. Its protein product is CASSYSIGGLSYNEQFF.

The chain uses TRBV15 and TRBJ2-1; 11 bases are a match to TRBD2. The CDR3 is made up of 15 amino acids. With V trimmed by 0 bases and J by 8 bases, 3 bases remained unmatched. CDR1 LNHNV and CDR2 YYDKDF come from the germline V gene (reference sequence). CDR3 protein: CATSRDSGRADEQFF. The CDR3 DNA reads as TGTGCCACCAGCAGAGATAGCGGGAGGGCCGATGAGCAGTTCTTC.

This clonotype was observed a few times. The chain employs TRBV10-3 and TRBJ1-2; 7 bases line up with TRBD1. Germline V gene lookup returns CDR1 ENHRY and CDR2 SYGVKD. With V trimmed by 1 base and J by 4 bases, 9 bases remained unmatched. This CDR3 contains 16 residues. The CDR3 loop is CAISEFSGQLGYGYTF. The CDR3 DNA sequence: TGTGCCATCAGTGAGTTTTCGGGACAGTTAGGCTATGGCTACACCTTC.

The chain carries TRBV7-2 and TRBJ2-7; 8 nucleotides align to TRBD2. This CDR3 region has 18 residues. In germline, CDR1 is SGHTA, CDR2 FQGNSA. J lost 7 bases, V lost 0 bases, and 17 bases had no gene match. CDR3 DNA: TGTGCCAGCAGCTTAGCCAGTTTCTCAAGCGGGAGATTAAGAGAGCAGTACTTC. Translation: CASSLASFSSGRLREQYF.

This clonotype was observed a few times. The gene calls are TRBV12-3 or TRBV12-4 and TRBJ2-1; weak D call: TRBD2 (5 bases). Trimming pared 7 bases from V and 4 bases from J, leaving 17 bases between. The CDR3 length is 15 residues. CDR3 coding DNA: TGTGCCAGCAATATAGGGAGCCCCGTTTACAATGAGCAGTTCTTC. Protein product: CASNIGSPVYNEQFF.

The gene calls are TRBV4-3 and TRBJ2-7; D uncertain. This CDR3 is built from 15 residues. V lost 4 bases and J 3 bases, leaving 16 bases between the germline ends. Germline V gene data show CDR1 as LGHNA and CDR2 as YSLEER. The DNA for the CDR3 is TGCGCCAGCAGCCTTCAGGACCAGAACGGCTACGAGCAGTACTTC. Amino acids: CASSLQDQNGYEQYF.

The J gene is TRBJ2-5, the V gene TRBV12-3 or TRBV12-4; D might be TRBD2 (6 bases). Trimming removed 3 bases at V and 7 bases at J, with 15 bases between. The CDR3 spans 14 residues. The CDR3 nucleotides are TGTGCCAGCAGTTTGGGAGCTCTCGGGGGGACCCAGTACTTC. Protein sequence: CASSLGALGGTQYF.

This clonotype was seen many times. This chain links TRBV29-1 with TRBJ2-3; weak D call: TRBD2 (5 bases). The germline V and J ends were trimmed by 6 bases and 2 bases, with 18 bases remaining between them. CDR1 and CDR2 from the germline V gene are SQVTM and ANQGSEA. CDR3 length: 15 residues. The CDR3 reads CSVGDSGFNTDTQYF. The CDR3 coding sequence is TGCAGCGTGGGCGACTCGGGGTTCAACACAGATACGCAGTATTTT.

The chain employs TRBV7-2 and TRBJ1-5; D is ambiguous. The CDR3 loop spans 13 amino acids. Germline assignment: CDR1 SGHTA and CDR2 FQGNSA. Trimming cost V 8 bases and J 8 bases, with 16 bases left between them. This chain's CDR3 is CASFFSTGKPQHF. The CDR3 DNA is TGTGCCAGCTTCTTCTCTACGGGAAAGCCCCAGCATTTT.

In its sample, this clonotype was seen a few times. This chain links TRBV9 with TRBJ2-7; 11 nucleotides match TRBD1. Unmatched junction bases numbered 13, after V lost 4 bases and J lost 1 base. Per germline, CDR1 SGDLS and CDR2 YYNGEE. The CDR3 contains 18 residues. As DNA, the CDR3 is TGTGCCAGCAGCCCGAGGACAGGGGGCAGCGTGTCATCCTACGAGCAGTACTTC. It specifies CASSPRTGGSVSSYEQYF.

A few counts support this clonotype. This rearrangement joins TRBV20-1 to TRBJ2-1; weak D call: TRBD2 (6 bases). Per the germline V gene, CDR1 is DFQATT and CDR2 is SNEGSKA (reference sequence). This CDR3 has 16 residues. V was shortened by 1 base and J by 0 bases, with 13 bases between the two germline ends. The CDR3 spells CSARAIGGTSYNEQFF. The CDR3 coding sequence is TGCAGTGCTAGAGCAATCGGCGGGACCTCCTACAATGAGCAGTTCTTC.

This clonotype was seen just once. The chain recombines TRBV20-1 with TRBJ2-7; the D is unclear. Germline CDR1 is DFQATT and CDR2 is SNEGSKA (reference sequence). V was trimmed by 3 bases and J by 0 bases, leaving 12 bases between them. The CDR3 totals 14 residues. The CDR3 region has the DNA TGCAGTGCTAGTGAGGACGGAAGCTCCTACGAGCAGTACTTC. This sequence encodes CSASEDGSSYEQYF.